The clone carrying this T cell receptor beta chain appeared a single time. Participants spanned ages about 18 to 90 years and resided in roughly 22 US areas. The data derive from a study of blood T cell repertoires in COVID-19. Study background: Specimens from acute and convalescent COVID-19 originated in the United States, Italy and Spain. The cDNA or gDNA used as material had been derived from T cells, B-cell-depleted T cells, or PBMCs.

Per the original methods: Estimated nucleated cell counts came from reference gene primer amplification. The data were produced by immunoSEQ multiplex PCR, yet TCRdb's version contains in-frame clones alone and is incomplete. D and trimming come from the DNA, and the V and J calls and clone size come from that table. The table has roughly 210,000 clones, more than 75% seen once. After removal of 4 bases from V and 8 bases from J, the junction contained 14 bases not matched to a gene. The germline CDR1 and CDR2 sequences are MNHNS and SASEGT. This CDR3 spans 17 amino acids. V and J are TRBV6-1 and TRBJ1-4; TRBD1 aligns across 9 bases. This TCR came from a man aged 25 to 40 in a cohort exposed to, infected with or recovered from COVID-19 (not recorded which). Sequenced material: PBMCs or T cells enriched from blood (not recorded which). CDR3 DNA sequence: TGTGCCAGCAGTGGGGACAGGGCCTTGAGAGGGGGGGAAAAACTGTTTTTT. Its protein is CASSGDRALRGGEKLFF.